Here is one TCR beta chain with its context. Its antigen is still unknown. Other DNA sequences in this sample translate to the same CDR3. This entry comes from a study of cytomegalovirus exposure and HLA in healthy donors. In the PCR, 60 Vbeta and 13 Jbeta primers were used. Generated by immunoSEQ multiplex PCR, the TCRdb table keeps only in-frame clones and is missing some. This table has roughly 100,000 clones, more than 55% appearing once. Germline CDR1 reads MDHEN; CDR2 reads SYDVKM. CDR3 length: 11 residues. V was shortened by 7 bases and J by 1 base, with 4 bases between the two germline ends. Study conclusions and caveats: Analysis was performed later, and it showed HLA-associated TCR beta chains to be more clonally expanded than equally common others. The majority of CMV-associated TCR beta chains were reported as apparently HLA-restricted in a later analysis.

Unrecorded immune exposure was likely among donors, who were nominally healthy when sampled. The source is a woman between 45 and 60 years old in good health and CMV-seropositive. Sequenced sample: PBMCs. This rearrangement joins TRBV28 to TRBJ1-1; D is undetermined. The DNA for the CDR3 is TGTGCCAGCACGGGGAACACTGAAGCTTTCTTT. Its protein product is CASTGNTEAFF. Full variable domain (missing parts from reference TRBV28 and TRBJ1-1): DVKVTQSSRYLVKRTGEKVFLECVQDMDHENMFWYRQDPGLGLRLIYFSYDVKMKEKGDIPEGYSVSREKKERFSLILESASTNQTSMYLCASTGNTEAFFGQGTRLTVV.